This entry lists 14 T cell receptor beta chains sequenced from one sample in a study of shared clonotypes between healthy human individuals. Only in-frame clones appear in the TCRdb table, and some are missing; sequencing was by immunoSEQ multiplex PCR. This sample has about 2.3 million clones, with 85% to 95% found just once. Sequenced: naive CD4+ T cells from PBMCs. Subset denoted: CD45RA+ positively selected. The receptor set was obtained from a man in his late teens or twenties in good health. Some clones in this sample may be carry-over from other donors' samples.

The J gene is TRBJ2-1, the V gene TRBV5-1; TRBD2 agrees at 16 bases. The V and J ends lost 3 bases and 9 bases, in that order; junction bases with no gene match: 9. CDR1 and CDR2 (germline): SGHRS, YFSETQ. CDR3 size: 17 residues. The DNA of the CDR3 is TGCGCCAGCAGCTCGGGACTAGCGGGAGGGCCCTCGGGTGAGCAGTTCTTC. Translation gives CASSSGLAGGPSGEQFF.

The chain combines TRBV7-9 with TRBJ2-1; D not certain. The germline CDR1 and CDR2 sequences are SEHNR and FQNEAQ (reference sequence). V lost 10 bases and J lost 5, with 18 bases in between. This CDR3 is built from 14 residues. CDR3 loop: CATKAYSNHNEQFF. In nucleotides, the CDR3 is TGTGCCACAAAGGCCTATTCCAACCACAATGAGCAGTTCTTC.

The V gene is TRBV29-1, the J gene TRBJ1-1; TRBD1 might be the D (6 bases). The germline V gene has CDR1 SQVTM and CDR2 ANQGSEA. V was trimmed by 7 bases and J by 4 bases, leaving 22 bases between them. CDR3 length: 15 amino acids. CDR3 in DNA: TGCAGCGCCGCATCTCTCCTCAGAGGGGGCACTGAAGCTTTCTTT. Translating gives CSAASLLRGGTEAFF.

The V gene is TRBV7-9, the J gene TRBJ1-1, with unresolved D. Trimming left V 5 bases short and J 7 bases short, with 17 bases between. Germline CDR1 reads SEHNR; CDR2 reads FQNEAQ (reference sequence). This CDR3 region has 14 residues. The CDR3 here is CASSRGLPEIEAFF. In DNA form, the CDR3 reads TGTGCCAGCAGCCGGGGTTTACCGGAGATTGAAGCTTTCTTT.

This clone occurred a few times. V gene TRBV29-1 combines with J gene TRBJ1-1; 11 bases map to TRBD1. Per germline, CDR1 SQVTM and CDR2 ANQGSEA. Trimming took 0 bases from V and 5 from J; bases not matched to a gene: 2. The CDR3 has 14 residues. The CDR3 DNA reads TGCAGCGTTGAAGACGGACAGGGGGCAACTGAAGCTTTCTTT. This sequence encodes CSVEDGQGATEAFF.

The CDR3 loop is CASSEDGVRETQYF. The CDR3 DNA reads as TGTGCCAGCAGTGAAGACGGGGTTCGGGAGACCCAGTACTTC. This chain links TRBV6-1 with TRBJ2-5, with D maybe TRBD2 (5 bases). V lost 1 base and J 5 bases, leaving 11 bases between the germline ends. CDR1 and CDR2 (germline): MNHNS, SASEGT. The CDR3 loop spans 14 amino acids.

The CDR3 sequence is CASSQAVAREQFF. The CDR3 DNA is TGTGCCAGCAGCCAAGCAGTAGCACGTGAGCAGTTCTTC. This chain joins TRBV4-2 and TRBJ2-1; D is unresolved. Germline CDR1 is LGHNA and CDR2 is YNFKEQ. CDR3 size: 13 residues. Trimming pared 1 base from V and 9 bases from J, leaving 10 bases between.

This clone showed up just once. This sample includes further DNA sequences coding for the same CDR3. CDR3 in amino acids: CASSFGGGEKLFF. The DNA of the CDR3 is TGCGCCAGCAGCTTCGGCGGGGGCGAAAAACTGTTTTTT. This chain uses TRBV5-1 with TRBJ1-4, with a tentative D call TRBD1 (6 bases). Germline lookup yields CDR1 SGHRS and CDR2 YFSETQ. The CDR3 extends over 13 amino acids. The V end was cut by 2 bases, the J end by 8 bases, with 10 bases between.

The chain combines TRBV30 with TRBJ2-6; 7 nucleotides agree with TRBD1. Germline loops: CDR1 GTSNPN, CDR2 SVGIG (reference sequence). V lost 5 bases and J lost 3; bases outside the gene matches: 4. The CDR3 is made up of 14 amino acids. Written as DNA, the CDR3 is TGTGCCTGGCAAACAGGGGTTGGGGCCAACGTCCTGACTTTC. Residues: CAWQTGVGANVLTF.

V usage is TRBV29-1 and J usage is TRBJ1-5; the D gene is possibly TRBD1 (6 bases). Germline CDR1 SQVTM, CDR2 ANQGSEA. V was cut by 6 bases and J by 0 bases, with 12 bases left in between. This CDR3 has 14 amino acids. The CDR3 spells CSVRGQYSNQPQHF. The CDR3 nucleotides are TGCAGCGTCCGTGGACAGTATAGCAATCAGCCCCAGCATTTT.

The chain joins TRBV4-3 to TRBJ2-7; TRBD2 matches at 7 bases. Trimming took 0 bases from V and 4 from J; bases not matched to a gene: 9. Germline CDR1 and CDR2: LGHNA and YSLEER. This CDR3 region has 16 residues. The DNA of the CDR3 is TGCGCCAGCAGCCAAGATCGACCAGCGGGAAGGTACGAGCAGTACTTC. Translation: CASSQDRPAGRYEQYF.

The chain has TRBV5-1 and TRBJ1-1, with D perhaps matching TRBD1 (5 bases). With 1 base removed from V and 1 base from J, the gap between germline ends came to 11 bases. The CDR3 is 15 residues long. The germline CDR1 and CDR2 sequences are SGHRS and YFSETQ. CDR3 in DNA: TGCGCCAGCAGCTTGTTGGGGGTCCAGAACACTGAAGCTTTCTTT. Translation gives CASSLLGVQNTEAFF.

The V call is TRBV4-3, the J call TRBJ2-3; D may correspond to TRBD1 or TRBD2 (5 bases each). Per germline, CDR1 LGHNA and CDR2 YSLEER. V was cut by 3 bases and J by 0 bases, with 10 bases left in between. The CDR3 loop spans 15 amino acids. The CDR3 loop reads CASSQPGPSTDTQYF. The CDR3 DNA reads TGCGCCAGCAGCCAGCCGGGGCCTAGCACAGATACGCAGTATTTT.

The J gene is TRBJ2-7, the V gene TRBV15; D is ambiguous. CDR1 and CDR2 from the germline V gene are LNHNV and YYDKDF (reference sequence). The V end was cut by 3 bases, the J end by 2 bases, with 11 bases between. This CDR3 has 14 residues. CDR3 sequence (DNA): TGTGCCACCAGCAGGGGTCAGGCGGCCTACGAGCAGTACTTC. Translation: CATSRGQAAYEQYF. The full variable domain, completed using reference TRBV15 and TRBJ2-7, is DAMVIQNPRYQVTQFGKPVTLSCSQTLNHNVMYWYQQKSSQAPKLLFHYYDKDFNNEADTPDNFQSRRPNTSFCFLDIRSPGLGDTAMYLCATSRGQAAYEQYFGPGTRLTVT.